This T cell receptor (beta chain) was sequenced during a study of T cell clones after liver transplantation. Overall study: Samples came pre-transplant, pre-randomization before withdrawal, and post-randomization after withdrawal ended.

The assay was immunoSEQ multiplex PCR, and TCRdb's table has in-frame clones only and misses some. The sample holds 18,000 or so clones; 85% to 90% are singletons and the top ten take 10% to 15%. The germline gives CDR1 SGHVS, CDR2 FNYEAQ. Deletions cut 1 base from V and 3 bases from J, with 20 bases between. There are 18 residues in the CDR3. General study results and limits: Circulating graft-donor-reactive CD4 TCRbeta sequences fell significantly post-transplant in most of the 8 subjects.

Of note for this clone: Its specificity is not known.

This clonotype originated in a human patient who received a liver transplant. T cells may partly derive from the graft donor. Here the sequenced sample was CD8+ T cells from blood, taken around 42 months after liver transplant. The chain is built from TRBV7-6 and TRBJ2-3; weak D call: TRBD2 (7 bases). The CDR3 DNA is TGTGCCAGCAGCTTAGAGATCGGCGGGAGAGGGGGGACAGATACGCAGTATTTT. Protein product: CASSLEIGGRGGTDTQYF. Full variable domain (outside the CDR3, taken from reference TRBV7-6 and TRBJ2-3): GAGVSQSPRYKVTKRGQDVALRCDPISGHVSLYWYRQALGQGPEFLTYFNYEAQQDKSGLPNDRFSAERPEGSISTLTIQRTEQRDSAMYRCASSLEIGGRGGTDTQYFGPGTRLTVL.